This T cell receptor (beta chain) was found in a study of blood T cells in healthy people across ages. In this sample, this clonotype turned up once. What it binds is not known. Germline loops: CDR1 MNHEY, CDR2 SVGEGT. CDR3 length equals 12 residues. Trimming stripped 8 bases from V and 0 bases from J, with 8 bases between. A second PCR, run for about 7 to 11 cycles, used a sample-barcoded 5' primer plus a J-beta primer mix. Every single cDNA molecule received a tag from a template-switch adaptor with 12 random nucleotides. TCRdb called the 5' RACE reads again in MiXCR, with one record for every CDR3 protein. Among hundreds of thousands of distinct CDR3 sequences listed, 56% were seen once. Study-wide findings and caveats: PBMCs left unsorted prevented a conclusive naive versus antigen-experienced comparison. Roughly linear declines in TCR beta diversity per million T cells occurred with age.

Caucasian individuals from Russia who were healthy and aged about 6 to 90 acted as donors. This rearrangement joins TRBV6-2 or TRBV6-3 to TRBJ2-7, with D unresolved. Sequenced sample: blood. This receptor was obtained from a man aged 40-49 years in good health. CDR3 residues: CASAGPSYEQYF. In nucleotides, the CDR3 is TGTGCCAGCGCAGGACCCTCCTACGAGCAGTACTTC.